One sample yielded the 20 T cell receptor beta chains listed below, sequenced in a study of CXCR3-negative and CXCR3-positive naive CD8 T cells. Their recognized antigens are unknown. Study observations and caveats: Greater hydrophobicity was found in TRB CDR3s of CXCR3-positive naive cells than of CXCR3-negative naive cells.

UMI-labeled 5' RACE yielded the TRB cDNA libraries. One entry per CDR3 protein, without DNA, is what TCRdb gives after re-calling the 5' RACE reads. In total, the table holds approximately 90,000 distinct CDR3 sequences. Sequencing was performed on naive CXCR3+ CD8+ T cells from blood. Subset reported: CD45RO-CCR7+CD27+CD95- naive CD8+ T cells expressing CXCR3 (TNR3+). Source of these receptors: a human donor in good health. Some clones in this sample may be carry-over from other donors' samples.

V and J are TRBV28 and TRBJ2-1. Germline-derived CDR1 and CDR2 are MDHEN and SYDVKM. The CDR3 spans 15 residues. CDR3 sequence: CASSRTGRTYNEQFF.

The CDR3 protein is CASSQRQPTNTEAFF. The rearrangement uses TRBV4-1 and TRBJ1-1. The CDR3 spans 15 residues. Per germline, CDR1 MGHRA and CDR2 YSYEKL.

The chain combines TRBV11-1 with TRBJ2-5. This CDR3 region has 13 residues. Germline V CDR1 and CDR2: SGHAT, FQDESV (reference sequence). This CDR3 reads CASSLGGQETQYF.

V and J are TRBV5-1 and TRBJ2-1; lacking DNA, the TRBD2 call made by TCRdb goes unchecked. The CDR3 is 16 residues long. Germline V gene sequence: CDR1 SGHRS, CDR2 YFSETQ. This CDR3 reads CASSSTRSHSWDEQFF. Combining the CDR3 with reference TRBV5-1 and TRBJ2-1 gives the whole variable domain KAGVTQTPRYLIKTRGQQVTLSCSPISGHRSVSWYQQTPGQGLQFLFEYFSETQRNKGNFPGRFSGRQFSNSRSEMNVSTLELGDSALYLCASSSTRSHSWDEQFFGPGTRLTVL.

The V and J genes are TRBV7-9 and TRBJ1-6; TCRdb picks TRBD1, but there is no DNA to check that call. Germline CDR1 reads SEHNR; CDR2 reads FQNEAQ (reference sequence). The CDR3 runs 17 residues. CDR3: CASGPPGGLSFYSPLHF.

This rearrangement joins TRBV4-1 to TRBJ2-3; TCRdb indicates TRBD1, and absent DNA this call remains unverified. From germline, CDR1 is MGHRA and CDR2 YSYEKL. The CDR3 consists of 16 residues. CDR3 in amino acids: CASSQGLGGARDTQYF.

The gene calls are TRBV4-1 and TRBJ2-1; the TCRdb call, TRBD2, lacks DNA for checking. Germline CDR1 MGHRA, CDR2 YSYEKL. This CDR3 has 17 amino acids. CDR3: CASSQYLEAGPYNEQFF.

This chain uses TRBV6-5 with TRBJ2-7. The CDR3 totals 14 residues. CDR1 MNHEY and CDR2 SVGAGI come from the germline V gene. The CDR3 loop reads CASSYSGRANEQYF.

The chain links TRBV5-1 to TRBJ2-1; the D gene TCRdb calls, TRBD2, cannot be checked with no DNA. Germline CDR1 and CDR2: SGHRS and YFSETQ. The CDR3 consists of 15 residues. The CDR3 region is CASSLAGTSGPEQFF. The full variable domain, its missing parts supplied by reference TRBV5-1 and TRBJ2-1, is KAGVTQTPRYLIKTRGQQVTLSCSPISGHRSVSWYQQTPGQGLQFLFEYFSETQRNKGNFPGRFSGRQFSNSRSEMNVSTLELGDSALYLCASSLAGTSGPEQFFGPGTRLTVL.

The V call is TRBV7-6, the J call TRBJ1-3; the D call of TRBD1 rests on TCRdb alone, since no DNA is present to check it. Germline values: CDR1 SGHVS, CDR2 FNYEAQ. The CDR3 has 16 residues. CDR3 residues: CASSLAPGQGDGTIYF.

CDR3 amino acids: CASSFQTPERLAYRYTGELFF. The J gene is TRBJ2-2, the V gene TRBV12-3 or TRBV12-4; TCRdb's D call of TRBD2 is untestable without DNA. CDR3 size: 21 residues.

The rearrangement joins TRBV20-1 to TRBJ2-2; TCRdb selects TRBD1, and the lack of DNA leaves this call unchecked. The CDR3 runs 15 residues. Germline V gene lookup returns CDR1 DFQATT and CDR2 SNEGSKA (reference sequence). The chain's CDR3 is CSARTGTTNTGELFF.

V is TRBV20-1 and J is TRBJ1-2; TCRdb picks TRBD1, but there is no DNA to check that call. The CDR3 sequence is 13 residues long. The germline CDR1 and CDR2 sequences are DFQATT and SNEGSKA (reference sequence). The CDR3 region is CSARQGATYGYTF.

The chain has TRBV15 and TRBJ2-1. Per the germline V gene, CDR1 is LNHNV and CDR2 is YYDKDF (reference sequence). There are 16 residues in the CDR3. The CDR3 sequence is CATSRDLGGSYNEQFF.

This chain links TRBV15 with TRBJ1-4; lacking DNA, the TRBD1 call made by TCRdb goes unchecked. This CDR3 spans 16 amino acids. Germline-derived CDR1 and CDR2 are LNHNV and YYDKDF (reference sequence). CDR3 region: CATSTQTGGTNEKLFF.

This sequence joins TRBV29-1 and TRBJ2-1; TCRdb calls TRBD1, which cannot be checked without DNA. The V gene's germline CDR1 is SQVTM and CDR2 ANQGSEA. This CDR3 has 13 amino acids. The chain's CDR3 is CSVEHDPGTGPFF.

This sequence joins TRBV7-9 and TRBJ1-5; with no DNA, the TCRdb D assignment of TRBD1 cannot be verified. Germline CDR1 and CDR2: SEHNR and FQNEAQ (reference sequence). This CDR3 comprises 14 residues. The CDR3 protein is CASSSGGGNQPQHF.

The chain uses TRBV4-1 and TRBJ1-4; the TRBD1 assignment by TCRdb is unverifiable without DNA. Germline values: CDR1 MGHRA, CDR2 YSYEKL. The length of the CDR3 is 15 residues. This CDR3 is CASSQGQGSNEKLFF.

The rearrangement uses TRBV4-2 and TRBJ2-3; as DNA is missing, the TRBD1 call by TCRdb cannot be tested. Per the germline V gene, CDR1 is LGHNA and CDR2 is YNFKEQ. This CDR3 has 16 amino acids. The CDR3 spells CASSQEGRGRSDTQYF.

The chain joins TRBV10-2 to TRBJ2-4. The CDR3 has 11 amino acids. Germline CDR1 WSHSY, CDR2 SAAADI. The CDR3 reads CASSDGDIQYF.